This note documents a single TCR beta chain sequence. Its antigen is unknown. Amplification targeted TCR beta CDR3 regions from RNA transcripts. First-round RT-PCR with HTBI primers amplified the TCR CDR3 region. TCRdb reanalysed the multiplex PCR reads using MiXCR and keeps one entry per CDR3 protein. The repertoire includes some 580,000 distinct CDR3 sequences, 16% of them detected once, and under 3.5% sits in the top ten. The data are from a study of T cells in Graves' hyperthyroidism and ophthalmopathy. Findings and limits, study-wide: Using 13 V-J features, a model discriminated ophthalmopathy from stable hyperthyroidism. With a median lead of approximately six months before onset, the model predicted ophthalmopathy.

Germline V gene lookup returns CDR1 SGHRS and CDR2 YFSETQ. Trimming pared 3 bases from V and 11 bases from J, leaving 15 bases between. The CDR3 consists of 13 residues. J is TRBJ2-4 and V is TRBV5-1, with no clear D. What was sequenced was blood. The source of this sequence is a woman aged 40 to 50 with Graves' ophthalmopathy. The CDR3 spells CASSSPTELVQYF. As DNA, the CDR3 is TGCGCCAGCAGCTCGCCGACGGAGCTGGTTCAGTACTTC.